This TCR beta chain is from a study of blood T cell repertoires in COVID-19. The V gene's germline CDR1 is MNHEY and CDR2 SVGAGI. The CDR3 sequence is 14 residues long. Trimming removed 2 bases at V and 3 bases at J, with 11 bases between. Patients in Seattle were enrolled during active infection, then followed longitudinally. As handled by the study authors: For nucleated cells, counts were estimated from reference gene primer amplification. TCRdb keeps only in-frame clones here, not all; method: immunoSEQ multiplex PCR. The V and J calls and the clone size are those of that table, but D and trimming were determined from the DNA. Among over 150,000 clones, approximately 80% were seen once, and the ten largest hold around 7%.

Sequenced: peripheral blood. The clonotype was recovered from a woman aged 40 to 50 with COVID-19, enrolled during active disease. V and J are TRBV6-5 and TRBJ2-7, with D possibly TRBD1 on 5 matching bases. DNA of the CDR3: TGTGCCAGCAGTTACGGGGCAGAGGACTACGAGCAGTACTTC. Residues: CASSYGAEDYEQYF.